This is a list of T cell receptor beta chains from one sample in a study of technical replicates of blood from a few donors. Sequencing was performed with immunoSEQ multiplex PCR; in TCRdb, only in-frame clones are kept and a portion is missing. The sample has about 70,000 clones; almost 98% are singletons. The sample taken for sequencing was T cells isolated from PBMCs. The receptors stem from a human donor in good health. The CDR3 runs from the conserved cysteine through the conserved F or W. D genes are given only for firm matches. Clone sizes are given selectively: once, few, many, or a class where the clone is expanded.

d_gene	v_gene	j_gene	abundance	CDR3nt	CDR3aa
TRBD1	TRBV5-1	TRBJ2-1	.	TGCGCCAGCAGCTCTTTAAGACAGGGCGATGAGCAGTTCTTC	CASSSLRQGDEQFF
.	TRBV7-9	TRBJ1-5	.	TGTGCCAGCAGCTTGGGCGCGCAGCCCCAGCATTTT	CASSLGAQPQHF
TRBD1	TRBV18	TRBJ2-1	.	TGTGCCAGCTCAGGGTCTCCGGGACAGGGAGTCAATGAGCAGTTCTTC	CASSGSPGQGVNEQFF
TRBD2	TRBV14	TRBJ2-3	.	TGTGCCAGCAGTGGGACTAGCGGGCCTAGCACAGATACGCAGTATTTT	CASSGTSGPSTDTQYF
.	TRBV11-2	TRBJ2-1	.	TGTGCCAGCATCCTGTCGCTTGGCGGCTCCTACAATGAGCAGTTCTTC	CASILSLGGSYNEQFF
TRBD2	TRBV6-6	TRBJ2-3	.	TGTGCCAGCAGTTACGGGTTAGCGGGGGGCACAGATACGCAGTATTTT	CASSYGLAGGTDTQYF
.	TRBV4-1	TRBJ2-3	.	TGCGCCAGCAGCCTGGAGCCGACCAACGCTGCCGCAGATACGCAGTATTTT	CASSLEPTNAAADTQYF
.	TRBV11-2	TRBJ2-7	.	TGTGCCAGCAGCGCGGGGTCTGCCCTCCGGTACGAGCAGTACTTC	CASSAGSALRYEQYF
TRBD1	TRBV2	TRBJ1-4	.	TGTGCCAGCAAGGAACAGGGGGGTGTCGGTGAAAAACTGTTTTTT	CASKEQGGVGEKLFF
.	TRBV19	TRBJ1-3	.	TGTGCCAGTAGTATGGTGGGCGGAAACACCATATATTTT	CASSMVGGNTIYF
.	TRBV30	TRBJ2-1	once	TGTGCTTCAAGGAAGAGGGATGAGCAGTTCTTC	CASRKRDEQFF
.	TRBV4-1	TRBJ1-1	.	TGCGCCAGCAGCCAAGTTACCGGCAGAGGTGGAGAGGCTTTCTTT	CASSQVTGRGGEAFF
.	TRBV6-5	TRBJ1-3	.	TGTGCCAGCAGTCGGTCCGAGGGAGGTGGAAACACCATATATTTT	CASSRSEGGGNTIYF
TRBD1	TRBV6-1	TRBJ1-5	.	TGTGCCAGCAGTGAAGCGCGAGGGACAGGGGAAATGGGCAATCAGCCCCAGCATTTT	CASSEARGTGEMGNQPQHF
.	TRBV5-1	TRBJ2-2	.	TGCGCCAGCAGCTTGGCCTCGGGGGCCGGGGAGCTGTTTTTT	CASSLASGAGELFF
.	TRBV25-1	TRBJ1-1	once	TGTGCCAGCAGTGAAATAGGTGCGAAAACGGGCACTGAAGCTTTCTTT	CASSEIGAKTGTEAFF
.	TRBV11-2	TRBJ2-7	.	TGTGCCAGCAGAAAAGTAGGCAGGTTATACGAGCAGTACTTC	CASRKVGRLYEQYF
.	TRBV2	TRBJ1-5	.	TGTGCCAGCAGTGGGGGGCAGTGGGGCAATCAGCCCCAGCATTTT	CASSGGQWGNQPQHF
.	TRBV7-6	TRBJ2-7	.	TGTGCCAGCAGCTTAGGACAGAGAGACTACGAGCAGTACTTC	CASSLGQRDYEQYF
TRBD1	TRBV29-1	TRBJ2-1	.	TGCAGCGTGGACAGGGCGTATGATGAGCAGTTCTTC	CSVDRAYDEQFF
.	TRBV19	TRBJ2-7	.	TGTGCCAGTAGTATCACAGGGTTTTCCTACGAGCAGTACTTC	CASSITGFSYEQYF
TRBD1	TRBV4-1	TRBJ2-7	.	TGCGCCAGCAGCCAGACCAGGGGGCTTTCCTACGAGCAGTACTTC	CASSQTRGLSYEQYF
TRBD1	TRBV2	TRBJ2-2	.	TGTGCCAGCAGGGTGACAGGGAAGACGAACACCGGGGAGCTGTTTTTT	CASRVTGKTNTGELFF
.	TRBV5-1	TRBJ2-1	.	TGCGCCAGCAGCTTGTTTCAAATCCACAATGAGCAGTTCTTC	CASSLFQIHNEQFF
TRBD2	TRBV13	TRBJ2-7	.	TGTGCCAGCAGCTTAACCCCGGGGGGGGCAACCTACGAGCAGTACTTC	CASSLTPGGATYEQYF
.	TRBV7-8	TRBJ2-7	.	TGTGCCAGCAGCCCGGGGGTCCTTGAGCAGTACTTC	CASSPGVLEQYF
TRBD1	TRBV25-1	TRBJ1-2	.	TGTGCCAGTACACGGACAGGGAACTATGGCTACACCTTC	CASTRTGNYGYTF
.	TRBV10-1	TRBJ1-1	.	TGCGCCAGCAGTGAGTCCCCCGGGTCCGGTGGGGCTTTCTTT	CASSESPGSGGAFF
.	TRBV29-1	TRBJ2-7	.	TGCAGCGTTGGGTTACAGGGCTACGAGCAGTACTTC	CSVGLQGYEQYF
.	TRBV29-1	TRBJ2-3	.	TGCAGCGTTGCGGGGCGGGATTATGGCACAGATACGCAGTATTTT	CSVAGRDYGTDTQYF
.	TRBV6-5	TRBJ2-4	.	TGTGCCAGCAGTTACGTCCCGGTGGCCAAAAACATTCAGTACTTC	CASSYVPVAKNIQYF
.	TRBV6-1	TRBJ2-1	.	TGTGCCAGCAGTGAAGCATTTAATACCTACAATGAGCAGTTCTTC	CASSEAFNTYNEQFF
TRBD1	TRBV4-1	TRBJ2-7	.	TGCGCCAGCAGCCAAGGACAGGGGGCCTACGAGCAGTACTTC	CASSQGQGAYEQYF
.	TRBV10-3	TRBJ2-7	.	TGTGCCATCAGTGATTATACGGACAGAGCGTACGAGCAGTACTTC	CAISDYTDRAYEQYF
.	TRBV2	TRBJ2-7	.	TGTGCCAGCACTACTCTTGGGGGGACAGCCCCCTCCTACGAGCAGTACTTC	CASTTLGGTAPSYEQYF
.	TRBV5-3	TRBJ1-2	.	TGTGCCAGAAGCCGAGAGCGGCCGGGATATGGCTACACCTTC	CARSRERPGYGYTF
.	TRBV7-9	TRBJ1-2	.	TGTGCCAGCAGCTCTGACTATGGCTACACCTTC	CASSSDYGYTF
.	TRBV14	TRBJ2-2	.	TGTGCCAGCAGCCACCAATCACTCACCGGGGAGCTGTTTTTT	CASSHQSLTGELFF
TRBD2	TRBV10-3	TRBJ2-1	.	TGTGCCATCAGTGGGGGGACTAGCGGGACCCTTTACAATGAGCAGTTCTTC	CAISGGTSGTLYNEQFF
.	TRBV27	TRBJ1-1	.	TGTGCCAGCAGGACGCGACAGCCCGAAGCTTTCTTT	CASRTRQPEAFF
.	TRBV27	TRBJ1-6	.	TGTGCCAGCAGTTTACGGGGGGATCTCAGCTCCTATAATTCACCCCTCCACTTT	CASSLRGDLSSYNSPLHF
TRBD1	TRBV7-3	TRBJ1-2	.	TGTGCCAGCAGCAGGGACAGGGGCGTATCGGATGGCTACACCTTC	CASSRDRGVSDGYTF
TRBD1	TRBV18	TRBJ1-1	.	TGTGCCAGCTCACCAGGTGGGACAGGAGACACTGAAGCTTTCTTT	CASSPGGTGDTEAFF
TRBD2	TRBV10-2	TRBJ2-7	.	TGCGCCAGCAGGACTAGCGGGAAGGGGTTCTACGAGCAGTACTTC	CASRTSGKGFYEQYF
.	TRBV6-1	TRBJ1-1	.	TGTGCCAGCAGTGAATCCCGACGGGACACTGAAGCTTTCTTT	CASSESRRDTEAFF
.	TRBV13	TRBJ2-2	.	TGTGCCAGCAGCTTAGGATCCCTGACAGCCGGGGAGCTGTTTTTT	CASSLGSLTAGELFF
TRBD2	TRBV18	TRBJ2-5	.	TGTGCCAGCTCACTCGGGGGGGAAGAGACCCAGTACTTC	CASSLGGEETQYF
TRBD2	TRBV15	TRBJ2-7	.	TGTGCCACCAGCAGAGTAATTAGCGGGGGGTGGAACTACGAGCAGTACTTC	CATSRVISGGWNYEQYF
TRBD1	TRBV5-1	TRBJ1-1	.	TGCGCCAGCAGCTTTGTGGGACAGGGATCGAACACTGAAGCTTTCTTT	CASSFVGQGSNTEAFF
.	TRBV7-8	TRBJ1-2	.	TGTGCCAGCAGCTTAGTGTATACAGGGATGGTCTATGGCTACACCTTC	CASSLVYTGMVYGYTF